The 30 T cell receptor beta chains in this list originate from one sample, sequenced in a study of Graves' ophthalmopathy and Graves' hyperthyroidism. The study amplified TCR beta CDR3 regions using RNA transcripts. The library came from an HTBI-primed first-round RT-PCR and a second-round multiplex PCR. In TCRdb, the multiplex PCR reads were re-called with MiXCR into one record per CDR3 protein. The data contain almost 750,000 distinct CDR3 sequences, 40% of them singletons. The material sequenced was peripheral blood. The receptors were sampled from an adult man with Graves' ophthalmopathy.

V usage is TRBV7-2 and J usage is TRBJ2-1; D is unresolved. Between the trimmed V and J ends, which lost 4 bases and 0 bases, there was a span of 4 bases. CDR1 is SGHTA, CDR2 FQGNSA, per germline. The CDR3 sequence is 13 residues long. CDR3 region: CASSYSSYNEQFF. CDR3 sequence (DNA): TGTGCCAGCAGCTACAGCTCCTACAATGAGCAGTTCTTC.

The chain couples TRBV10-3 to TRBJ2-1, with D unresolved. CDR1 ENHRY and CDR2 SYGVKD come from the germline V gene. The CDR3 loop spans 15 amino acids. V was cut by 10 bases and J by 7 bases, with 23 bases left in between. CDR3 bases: TGTGCCACCCTACAACCTGAGAAAGACGGTAATGAGCAGTTCTTC. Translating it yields CATLQPEKDGNEQFF.

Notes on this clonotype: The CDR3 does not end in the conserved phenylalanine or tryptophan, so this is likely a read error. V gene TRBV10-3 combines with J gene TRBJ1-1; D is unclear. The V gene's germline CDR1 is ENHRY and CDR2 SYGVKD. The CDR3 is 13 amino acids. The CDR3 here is CASSESRSTEAFL. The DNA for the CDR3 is TGTGCCAGCAGTGAGAGCCGCAGCACTGAAGCTTTCCTT.

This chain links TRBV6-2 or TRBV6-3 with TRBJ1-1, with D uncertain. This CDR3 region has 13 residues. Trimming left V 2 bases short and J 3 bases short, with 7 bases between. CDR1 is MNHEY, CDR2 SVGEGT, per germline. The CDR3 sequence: CASSYDGYTEAFF. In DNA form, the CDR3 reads TGTGCCAGCAGTTACGACGGATACACTGAAGCTTTCTTT.

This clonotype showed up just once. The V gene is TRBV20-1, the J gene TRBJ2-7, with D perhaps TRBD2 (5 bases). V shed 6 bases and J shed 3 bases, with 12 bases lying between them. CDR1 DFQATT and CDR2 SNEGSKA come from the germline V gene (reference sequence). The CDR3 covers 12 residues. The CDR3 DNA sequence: TGCAGTGCCGACGGACTGTTCTACGAGCAGTACTTC. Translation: CSADGLFYEQYF.

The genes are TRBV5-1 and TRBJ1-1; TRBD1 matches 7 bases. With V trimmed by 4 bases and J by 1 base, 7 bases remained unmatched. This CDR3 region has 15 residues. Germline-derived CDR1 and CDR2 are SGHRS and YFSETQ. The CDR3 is CASSQWDSQNTEAFF. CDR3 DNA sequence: TGCGCCAGCAGCCAATGGGACAGCCAGAACACTGAAGCTTTCTTT.

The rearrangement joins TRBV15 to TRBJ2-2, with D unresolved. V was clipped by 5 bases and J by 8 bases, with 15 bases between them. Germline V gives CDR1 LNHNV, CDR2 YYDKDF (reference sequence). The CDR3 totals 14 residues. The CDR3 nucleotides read TGTGCCACCAGCCCCGAATTGGGCCCGGGGGAGCTGTTTTTT. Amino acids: CATSPELGPGELFF.

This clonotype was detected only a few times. This CDR3 reads CASSTRQGVLSGANVLTF. The CDR3 nucleotides are TGTGCCAGTAGTACCCGACAGGGGGTCCTCTCTGGGGCCAACGTCCTGACTTTC. This sequence joins TRBV19 and TRBJ2-6; 9 positions agree with TRBD1. With V trimmed by 4 bases and J by 0 bases, 7 bases remained unmatched. The length of the CDR3 is 18 residues. Germline CDR1 is LNHDA and CDR2 is SQIVND (reference sequence).

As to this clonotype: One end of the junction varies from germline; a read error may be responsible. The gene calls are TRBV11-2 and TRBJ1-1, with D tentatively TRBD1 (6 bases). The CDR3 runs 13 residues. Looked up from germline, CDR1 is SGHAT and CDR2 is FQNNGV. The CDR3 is CANSLARTAKAFF. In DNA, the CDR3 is TGTGCCAACAGCTTAGCCCGGACAGCTAAAGCTTTCTTT.

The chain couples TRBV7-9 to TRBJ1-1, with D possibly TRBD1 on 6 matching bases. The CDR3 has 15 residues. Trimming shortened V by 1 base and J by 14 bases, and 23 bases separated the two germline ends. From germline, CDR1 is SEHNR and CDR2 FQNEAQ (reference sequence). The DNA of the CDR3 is TGTGCCAGCAGCTTAGGACGCGGGGGGGCCAGCGAGCAGTTCTTT. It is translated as CASSLGRGGASEQFF. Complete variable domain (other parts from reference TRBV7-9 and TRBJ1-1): DTGVSQNPRHKITKRGQNVTFRCDPISEHNRLYWYRQTLGQGPEFLTYFQNEAQLEKSRLLSDRFSAERPKGSFSTLEIQRTEQGDSAMYLCASSLGRGGASEQFFGQGTRLTVV.

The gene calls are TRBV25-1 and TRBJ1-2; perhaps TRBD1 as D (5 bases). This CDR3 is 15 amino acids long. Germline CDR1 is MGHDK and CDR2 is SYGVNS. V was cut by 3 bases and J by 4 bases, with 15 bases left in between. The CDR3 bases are TGTGCCAGCAGTGATAGTGCCGGGACGGCCTATGGCTACACCTTC. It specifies CASSDSAGTAYGYTF.

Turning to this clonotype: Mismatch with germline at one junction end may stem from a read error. The CDR3 nucleotides are TGTGCCAGCAGTTTAGGTCCGAACATCGGGGAGCTGTTTTTT. This gives the protein CASSLGPNIGELFF. The chain employs TRBV7-9 and TRBJ2-2; no clear D gene. Germline V lookup: CDR1 SEHNR, CDR2 FQNEAQ (reference sequence). The CDR3 spans 14 residues.

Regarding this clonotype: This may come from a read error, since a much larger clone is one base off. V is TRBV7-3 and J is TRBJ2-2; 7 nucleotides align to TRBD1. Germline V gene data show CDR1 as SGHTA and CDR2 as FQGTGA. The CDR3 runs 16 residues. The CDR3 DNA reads TGTGCCAGCGGCTTGAAGGGACAGCGTCCGAGCGGGGAGCTGTTTTTT. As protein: CASGLKGQRPSGELFF.

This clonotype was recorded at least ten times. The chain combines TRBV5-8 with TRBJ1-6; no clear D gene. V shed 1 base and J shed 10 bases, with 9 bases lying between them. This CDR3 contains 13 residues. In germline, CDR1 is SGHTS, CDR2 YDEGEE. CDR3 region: CASSLLPGSPLHF. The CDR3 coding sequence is TGTGCCAGCAGCTTGCTTCCGGGGTCACCCCTCCACTTT.

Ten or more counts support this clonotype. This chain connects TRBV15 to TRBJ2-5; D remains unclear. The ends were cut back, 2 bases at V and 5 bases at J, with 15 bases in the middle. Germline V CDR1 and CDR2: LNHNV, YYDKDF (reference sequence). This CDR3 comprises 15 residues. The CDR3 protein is CATSRRLGFGETQYF. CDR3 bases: TGTGCCACCAGCAGACGCCTGGGCTTTGGGGAGACCCAGTACTTC.

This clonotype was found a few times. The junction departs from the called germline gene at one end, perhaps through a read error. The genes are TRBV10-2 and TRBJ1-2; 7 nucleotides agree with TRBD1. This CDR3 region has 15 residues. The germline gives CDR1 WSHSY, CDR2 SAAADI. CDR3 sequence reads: CASTLGPGDSYGYTF. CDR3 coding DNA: TGTGCCAGCACCCTTGGGCCAGGGGACAGCTATGGCTACACCTTC.

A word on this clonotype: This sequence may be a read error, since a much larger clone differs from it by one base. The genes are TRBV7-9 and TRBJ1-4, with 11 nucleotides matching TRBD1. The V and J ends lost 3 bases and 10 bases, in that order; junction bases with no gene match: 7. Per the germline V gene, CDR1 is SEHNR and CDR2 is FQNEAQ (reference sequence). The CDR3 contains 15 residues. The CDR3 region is CASSFGGTGGGKLFF. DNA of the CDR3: TGTGCCAGCAGCTTCGGTGGGACAGGGGGGGGAAAACTGTTTTTT.

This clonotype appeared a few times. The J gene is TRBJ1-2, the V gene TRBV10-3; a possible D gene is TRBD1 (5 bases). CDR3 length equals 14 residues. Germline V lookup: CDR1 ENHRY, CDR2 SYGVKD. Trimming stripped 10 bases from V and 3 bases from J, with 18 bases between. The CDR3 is CATAVSGFDYGYTF. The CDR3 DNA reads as TGTGCCACAGCCGTTTCAGGGTTTGACTATGGCTACACCTTC.

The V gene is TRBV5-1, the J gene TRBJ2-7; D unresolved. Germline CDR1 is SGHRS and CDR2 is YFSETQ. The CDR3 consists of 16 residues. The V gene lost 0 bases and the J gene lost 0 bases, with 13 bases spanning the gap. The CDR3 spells CASSLAEAQHSYEQYF. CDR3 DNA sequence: TGCGCCAGCAGCTTGGCCGAGGCCCAGCACTCCTACGAGCAGTACTTC.

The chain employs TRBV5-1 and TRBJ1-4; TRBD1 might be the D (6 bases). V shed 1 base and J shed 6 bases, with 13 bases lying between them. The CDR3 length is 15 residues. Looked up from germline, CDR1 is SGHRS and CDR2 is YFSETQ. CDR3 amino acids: CASSLLPGADEKLFF. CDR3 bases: TGCGCCAGCAGCTTGTTGCCGGGGGCGGATGAAAAACTGTTTTTT. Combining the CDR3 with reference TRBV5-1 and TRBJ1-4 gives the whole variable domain KAGVTQTPRYLIKTRGQQVTLSCSPISGHRSVSWYQQTPGQGLQFLFEYFSETQRNKGNFPGRFSGRQFSNSRSEMNVSTLELGDSALYLCASSLLPGADEKLFFGSGTQLSVL.

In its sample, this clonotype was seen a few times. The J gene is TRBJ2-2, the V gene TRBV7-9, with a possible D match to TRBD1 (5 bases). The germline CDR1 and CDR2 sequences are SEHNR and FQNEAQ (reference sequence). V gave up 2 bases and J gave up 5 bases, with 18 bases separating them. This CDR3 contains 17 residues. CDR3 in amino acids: CASSLHSGLGWTGELFF. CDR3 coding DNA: TGTGCCAGCAGCTTACACTCAGGGCTTGGGTGGACCGGGGAGCTGTTTTTT.

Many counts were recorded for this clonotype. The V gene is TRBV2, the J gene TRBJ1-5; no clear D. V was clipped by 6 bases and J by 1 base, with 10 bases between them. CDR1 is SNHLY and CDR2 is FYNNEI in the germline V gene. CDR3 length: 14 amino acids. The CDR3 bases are TGTGCCAGCAGCGGATTATCCAGCAATCAGCCCCAGCATTTT. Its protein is CASSGLSSNQPQHF.

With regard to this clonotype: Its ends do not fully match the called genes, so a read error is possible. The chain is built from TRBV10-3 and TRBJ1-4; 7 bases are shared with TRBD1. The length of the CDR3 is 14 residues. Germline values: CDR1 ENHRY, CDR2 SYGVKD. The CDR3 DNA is TGCGCCATCAGTGGGCAGGGGGCTAATGAAAAACTGTTTTTT. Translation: CAISGQGANEKLFF.

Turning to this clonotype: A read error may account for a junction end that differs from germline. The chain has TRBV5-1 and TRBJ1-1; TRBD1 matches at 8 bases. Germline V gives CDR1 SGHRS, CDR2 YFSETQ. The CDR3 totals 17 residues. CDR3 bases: TGTGCCAGCAGCCCGGAGCAACAGGGGGTCCAGAACACTGAAGCTTTCTTT. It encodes CASSPEQQGVQNTEAFF.

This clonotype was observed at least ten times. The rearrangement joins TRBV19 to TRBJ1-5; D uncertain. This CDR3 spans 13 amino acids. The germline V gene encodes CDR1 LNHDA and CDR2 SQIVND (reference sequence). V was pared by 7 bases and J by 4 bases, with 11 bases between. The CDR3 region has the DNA TGTGCCAGTAATCGAGTCCGAAATCAGCCCCAGCATTTT. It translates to CASNRVRNQPQHF.

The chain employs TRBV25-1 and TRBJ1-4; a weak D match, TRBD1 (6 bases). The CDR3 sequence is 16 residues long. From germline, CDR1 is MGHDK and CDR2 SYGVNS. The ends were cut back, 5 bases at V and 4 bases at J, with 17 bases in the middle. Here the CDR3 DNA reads TGTGCCAGCAGTTTCCCTCCACAGGGAAGTAATGAAAAACTGTTTTTT. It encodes CASSFPPQGSNEKLFF.

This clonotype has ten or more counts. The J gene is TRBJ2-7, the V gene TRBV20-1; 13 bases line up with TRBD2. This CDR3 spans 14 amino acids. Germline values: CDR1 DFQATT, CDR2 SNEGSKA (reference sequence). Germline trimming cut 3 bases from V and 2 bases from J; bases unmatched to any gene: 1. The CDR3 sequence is CSARGTSGTYEQYF. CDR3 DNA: TGCAGTGCTAGGGGGACTAGCGGGACCTACGAGCAGTACTTC.

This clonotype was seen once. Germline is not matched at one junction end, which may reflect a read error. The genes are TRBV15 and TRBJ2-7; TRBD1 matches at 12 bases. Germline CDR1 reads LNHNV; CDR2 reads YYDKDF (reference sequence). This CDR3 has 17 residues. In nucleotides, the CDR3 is TGTGCCAGCAGCACCACCGGGACAGGGGGCGCAACCTACGAGCAGTACTTC. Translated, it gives CASSTTGTGGATYEQYF.

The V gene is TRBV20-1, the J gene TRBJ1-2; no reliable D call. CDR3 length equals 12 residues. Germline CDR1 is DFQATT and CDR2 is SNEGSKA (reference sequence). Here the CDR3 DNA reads TGCGCTTTAAAGGAGGGAAACTATGGCTACACCTTC. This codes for CALKEGNYGYTF.

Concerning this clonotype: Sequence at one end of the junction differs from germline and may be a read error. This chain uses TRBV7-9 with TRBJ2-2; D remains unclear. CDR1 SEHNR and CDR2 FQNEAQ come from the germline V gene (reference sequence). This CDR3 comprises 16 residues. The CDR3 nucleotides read TGCGCCAGCAGCCAACCGGACGGACGAAACACCGGGGAGCTGTTTTTT. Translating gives CASSQPDGRNTGELFF. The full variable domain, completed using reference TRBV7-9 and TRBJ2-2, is DTGVSQNPRHKITKRGQNVTFRCDPISEHNRLYWYRQTLGQGPEFLTYFQNEAQLEKSRLLSDRFSAERPKGSFSTLEIQRTEQGDSAMYLCASSQPDGRNTGELFFGEGSRLTVL.